This is a list of T cell receptor beta chains from one sample in a study of blood T cell repertoires in COVID-19. Libraries were prepared by immunoSEQ multiplex PCR; TCRdb keeps only in-frame clonotypes and omits some of them. The sample carries some 250,000 clones, roughly 80% recorded once. Sequences were obtained from peripheral blood. The origin of the receptors is a woman aged 18 to 35 with acute or convalescent COVID-19. Both conserved end residues are part of each CDR3. D genes are given only for firm matches. The listing skips clone size in some rows; elsewhere it reads once, few, many or a size class.

>TRBJ1-1|.|.|TRBV6-2/TRBV6-3
CASSYIGQMNTEAFF
TGTGCCAGCAGTTATATTGGACAGATGAACACTGAAGCTTTCTTT
>TRBJ2-7|.|TRBD2|TRBV2
CASQPGLSRAYEQYF
TGTGCCAGCCAGCCGGGACTATCTAGGGCTTACGAGCAGTACTTC
>TRBJ2-1|.|TRBD2|TRBV29-1
CSVEYVSGSLDEQFF
TGCAGCGTTGAATATGTTAGCGGGAGTTTGGATGAGCAGTTCTTC
>TRBJ1-4|.|.|TRBV6-5
CASSYGDWEKLFF
TGTGCCAGCAGTTATGGGGACTGGGAAAAACTGTTTTTT
>TRBJ2-7|.|.|TRBV5-1
CASSFRLVRDEQYF
TGCGCCAGCAGCTTCCGACTCGTCCGGGACGAGCAGTACTTC
>TRBJ1-5|.|.|TRBV10-3
CAISESFTGRGPQHF
TGTGCCATCAGTGAGTCGTTCACGGGGAGAGGGCCCCAGCATTTT
>TRBJ1-3|few|.|TRBV5-8
CASRRRGPSIYF
TGTGCCAGCCGCCGGCGGGGGCCCTCCATATATTTT
>TRBJ2-3|few|.|TRBV27
CASRVAGPTDTQYF
TGTGCCAGCAGGGTAGCAGGGCCCACAGATACGCAGTATTTT
>TRBJ1-1|.|.|TRBV6-5
CASTPGGGWAEAFF
TGTGCCAGCACCCCCGGGGGAGGGTGGGCTGAAGCTTTCTTT
>TRBJ2-4|few|TRBD2|TRBV2
CASSVLAGVLNIQYF
TGTGCCAGCAGTGTTCTAGCGGGAGTTTTGAACATTCAGTACTTC
>TRBJ2-1|.|.|TRBV4-3
CASSQVAAPYNEQFF
TGCGCCAGCAGCCAAGTAGCGGCCCCCTACAATGAGCAGTTCTTC
>TRBJ2-2|.|.|TRBV5-1
CASSFGHTNTGELFF
TGCGCCAGCAGCTTTGGGCACACGAACACCGGGGAGCTGTTTTTT
>TRBJ2-5|once|.|TRBV25-1
CASSEDTQETQYF
TGTGCCAGCAGTGAAGACACCCAAGAGACCCAGTACTTC
>TRBJ2-3|.|TRBD2|TRBV3-1/TRBV3-2
CASSQEGLAVTDTQYF
TGTGCCAGCAGCCAAGAGGGACTAGCGGTCACAGATACGCAGTATTTT
>TRBJ2-1|.|.|TRBV7-2
CASSLWAANEQFF
TGTGCCAGCAGCTTATGGGCTGCTAATGAGCAGTTCTTC
>TRBJ2-7|few|.|TRBV5-4
CASSQGQSSYEQYF
TGTGCCAGCAGCCAAGGACAGTCTTCCTACGAGCAGTACTTC
>TRBJ1-2|.|.|TRBV5-5
CASSFQEANYGYTF
TGTGCCAGCAGCTTCCAGGAGGCTAACTATGGCTACACCTTC
>TRBJ2-2|.|.|TRBV16
CASSRSGASTGELFF
TGTGCCAGCAGCCGCTCAGGGGCGAGCACCGGGGAGCTGTTTTTT
>TRBJ1-5|.|.|TRBV4-1
CASSLGGIGDNDQPQHF
TGCGCCAGCAGCCTAGGGGGTATTGGGGACAACGATCAGCCCCAGCATTTT
>TRBJ2-1|.|.|TRBV5-1
CASSLELAGLYNEQFF
TGCGCCAGCAGCTTGGAATTGGCGGGACTCTACAATGAGCAGTTCTTC
>TRBJ1-2|.|.|TRBV27
CASSLKGDNGYTF
TGTGCCAGCAGTTTAAAGGGAGACAATGGCTACACCTTC
>TRBJ1-1|.|TRBD1|TRBV12-5
CASGSRTGGRGTEAFF
TGTGCTAGTGGTTCCCGGACAGGGGGCCGGGGAACTGAAGCTTTCTTT